This passage covers 17 T cell receptor beta chains from one sample sequenced in a study of cytomegalovirus exposure and HLA in healthy donors listed by TCRdb under 2017. The library was generated by the immunoSEQ multiplex PCR assay. A mixture of 60 forward primers for TCR Vbeta segments and 13 reverse primers for TCR Jbeta segments was used in the multiplex PCR. TCRdb mirrors the immuneACCESS table, restricted to in-frame sequences. Some clones are absent from its copies; in checked studies, under half trace to an unresolved V gene, and the reason for the others is unknown. The sample includes more than 140,000 clones, with roughly 75% observed a single time. The top ten constitute about 3.5% of the sample. The source material was PBMCs. These receptors were obtained from a man aged 35 to 55 in good health and CMV-seronegative.

This clone has only a few counts. The rearrangement uses TRBV29-1 and TRBJ1-1; TRBD1 matches 9 bases. Trimming at V came to 3 bases and at J to 3 bases, leaving 5 bases not matched to a gene. Germline V gene sequence: CDR1 SQVTM, CDR2 ANQGSEA. CDR3 length equals 14 residues. For the CDR3, the DNA is TGCAGCGTTGACGCACAGGGGGCGGACACTGAAGCTTTCTTT. Its translation: CSVDAQGADTEAFF.

This chain uses TRBV5-1 with TRBJ2-5; D remains ambiguous. The length of the CDR3 is 15 residues. V was shortened by 0 bases and J by 3 bases, with 12 bases between the two germline ends. Per germline, CDR1 SGHRS and CDR2 YFSETQ. The CDR3 DNA sequence: TGCGCCAGCAGCTTGGGGCTGGGCCTGGAAGAGACCCAGTACTTC. Amino acids: CASSLGLGLEETQYF.

The V call is TRBV7-2, the J call TRBJ1-2; D gene unclear. The CDR3 contains 13 residues. The germline CDR1 and CDR2 sequences are SGHTA and FQGNSA. V gave up 3 bases and J gave up 2 bases, with 7 bases separating them. The CDR3 nucleotides are TGTGCCAGCAGCTTCCCAGCGAACTATGGCTACACCTTC. The encoded protein is CASSFPANYGYTF.

V is TRBV10-3 and J is TRBJ2-5; maybe TRBD2 (6 bases). The J call is doubtful: the DNA matches TRBJ2-7 better. The CDR3 contains 16 residues. CDR1 is ENHRY, CDR2 SYGVKD, per germline. CDR3 residues: CAISEEGPGLRYEQYF. Here the CDR3 DNA reads TGTGCCATCAGTGAAGAGGGACCGGGACTCCGCTACGAGCAGTACTTC.

This chain joins TRBV2 and TRBJ2-5; 10 bases line up with TRBD1. The tail of the sequence fits TRBJ2-7 better, so the J call may be wrong. This CDR3 has 14 amino acids. CDR1 SNHLY and CDR2 FYNNEI come from the germline V gene. The CDR3: CASSEGQGAVEQYF. Here the CDR3 DNA reads TGTGCCAGCAGTGAAGGACAGGGGGCGGTCGAGCAGTACTTC.

The chain uses TRBV4-1 and TRBJ2-1; D is possibly TRBD2 (5 bases). Trimming shortened V by 0 bases and J by 2 bases, and 11 bases separated the two germline ends. Germline CDR1 and CDR2: MGHRA and YSYEKL. This CDR3 is built from 16 residues. CDR3 DNA sequence: TGCGCCAGCAGCCAAGATCCCGGGGTGGCCTACAATGAGCAGTTCTTC. It specifies CASSQDPGVAYNEQFF.

This clone was recorded a few times. This chain connects TRBV6-1 to TRBJ1-1; TRBD1 might be the D (5 bases). The V gene's germline CDR1 is MNHNS and CDR2 SASEGT. This CDR3 has 14 residues. Trimming pared 5 bases from V and 5 bases from J, leaving 15 bases between. DNA of the CDR3: TGTGCCAGCAGTTCTACCCGGGGGGGTACTGAAGCTTTCTTT. Protein: CASSSTRGGTEAFF.

The chain combines TRBV7-9 with TRBJ2-7; TRBD2 matches at 8 bases. From germline, CDR1 is SEHNR and CDR2 FQNEAQ (reference sequence). Losses at the gene ends were 1 base for V and 0 bases for J; bases not matched to a gene: 5. The CDR3 extends over 16 amino acids. The CDR3 is CASSLELAGPSYEQYF. The CDR3, as DNA: TGTGCCAGCAGCTTAGAGTTAGCGGGGCCCTCCTACGAGCAGTACTTC.

This clone was observed a handful of times. The rearrangement uses TRBV2 and TRBJ2-2; 7 nucleotides match TRBD1. Per germline, CDR1 SNHLY and CDR2 FYNNEI. V dropped 7 bases and J dropped 6; count of bases not matched to a gene: 5. The CDR3 covers 13 residues. CDR3 DNA: TGTGCCAGCATGTGGCAGGGGGCCGGGGAGCTGTTTTTT. This gives the protein CASMWQGAGELFF. Full variable domain (rest looked up from reference TRBV2 and TRBJ2-2): EPEVTQTPSHQVTQMGQEVILRCVPISNHLYFYWYRQILGQKVEFLVSFYNNEISEKSEIFDDQFSVERPDGSNFTLKIRSTKLEDSAMYFCASMWQGAGELFFGEGSRLTVL.

The sample holds one count of this clone. The V call is TRBV6-6, the J call TRBJ1-2; possible D gene TRBD1, 6 bases. CDR3 size: 12 residues. Trimming cost V 5 bases and J 4 bases, with 8 bases left between them. Germline CDR1 is MNHNY and CDR2 is SVGAGI (reference sequence). The CDR3 DNA follows: TGTGCCAGCAGTCAGGACAGCTATGGCTACACCTTC. It yields the protein CASSQDSYGYTF.

This clone was found once. The CDR3 nucleotides are TGTGCCAGCAGCTTAGATTGGGGACAGCAAGCTTTCTTT. It specifies CASSLDWGQQAFF. The chain joins TRBV11-2 to TRBJ1-1, with TRBD1 matching 7 bases. Looked up from germline, CDR1 is SGHAT and CDR2 is FQNNGV. Trimming removed 0 bases from V and 9 bases from J; junction bases left unmatched: 4. The CDR3 loop spans 13 amino acids.

The chain is built from TRBV19 and TRBJ2-1; 9 nucleotides line up with TRBD2. The germline CDR1 and CDR2 sequences are LNHDA and SQIVND (reference sequence). The junction had 16 bases not matched to a gene; V was cut back by 5 bases and J by 2 bases. There are 19 residues in the CDR3. CDR3 sequence (DNA): TGTGCCAGTAGTTCACTTAGGGCTAGCGGGGAGTTCACCTACAATGAGCAGTTCTTC. Its protein is CASSSLRASGEFTYNEQFF.

The V and J genes are TRBV27 and TRBJ2-1, with TRBD2 matching 9 bases. There are 17 residues in the CDR3. V shed 9 bases and J 0 bases; nucleotides not matched to a gene: 12. Germline V CDR1 and CDR2: MNHEY, SMNVEV (reference sequence). CDR3 protein: CASSSPKAGGSYNEQFF. CDR3 in DNA: TGTGCCAGTTCAAGCCCAAAAGCGGGGGGCTCCTACAATGAGCAGTTCTTC.

The chain joins TRBV6-4 to TRBJ1-1, with unresolved D. The CDR3 has 13 residues. V was pared by 5 bases and J by 5 bases, with 12 bases between. The V gene's germline CDR1 is MRHNA and CDR2 SNTAGT. CDR3 amino acids: CASSSTPTTEAFF. The CDR3 DNA is TGTGCCAGCAGTTCCACTCCGACTACTGAAGCTTTCTTT.

The chain carries TRBV7-6 and TRBJ2-3, with 10 nucleotides matching TRBD2. Per germline, CDR1 SGHVS and CDR2 FNYEAQ. The CDR3 consists of 15 residues. V shed 6 bases, J shed 6 bases, and the junction held 9 bases outside the gene matches. The CDR3 region has the DNA TGTGCCAGCAGGAAACTAGCGGGGACCGGGGATACGCAGTATTTT. This gives the protein CASRKLAGTGDTQYF.

The J gene is TRBJ1-2, the V gene TRBV19; possibly TRBD1 for D (5 bases). Per the germline V gene, CDR1 is LNHDA and CDR2 is SQIVND (reference sequence). Trimming pared 3 bases from V and 2 bases from J, leaving 13 bases between. The CDR3 length is 15 residues. This CDR3 reads CASSISSTENYGYTF. The CDR3 region has the DNA TGTGCCAGTAGTATCTCATCGACAGAGAACTATGGCTACACCTTC.

CDR3: CASSLEAGNTEAFF. CDR3 DNA sequence: TGTGCCAGCAGCTTGGAGGCAGGTAACACTGAAGCTTTCTTT. The chain uses TRBV5-5 and TRBJ1-1, with no clear D. This CDR3 is built from 14 residues. V was clipped by 0 bases and J by 2 bases, with 8 bases between them. Per germline, CDR1 SGHKS and CDR2 YYEKEE (reference sequence).